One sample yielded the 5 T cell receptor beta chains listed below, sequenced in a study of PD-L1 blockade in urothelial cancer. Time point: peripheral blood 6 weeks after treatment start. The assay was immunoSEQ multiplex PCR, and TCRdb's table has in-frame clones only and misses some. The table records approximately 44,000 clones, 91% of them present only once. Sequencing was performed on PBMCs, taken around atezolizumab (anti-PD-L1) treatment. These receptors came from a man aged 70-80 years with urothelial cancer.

In nucleotides, the CDR3 is TGTGCCAGCATACGGGGGAATCAGCCCCAGCATTTT. Translated, it gives CASIRGNQPQHF. The chain recombines TRBV28 with TRBJ1-5, with D tentatively TRBD1 (5 bases). The CDR3 loop spans 12 amino acids. Trimming left V 7 bases short and J 4 bases short, with 8 bases between. Germline V gives CDR1 MDHEN, CDR2 SYDVKM.

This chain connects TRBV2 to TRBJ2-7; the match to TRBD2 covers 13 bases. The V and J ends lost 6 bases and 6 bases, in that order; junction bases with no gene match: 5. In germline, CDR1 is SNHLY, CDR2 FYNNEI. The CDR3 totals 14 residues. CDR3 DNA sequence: TGTGCCAGCAGCGGACTAGCGGGAGCTAGCGAGCAGTACTTC. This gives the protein CASSGLAGASEQYF.

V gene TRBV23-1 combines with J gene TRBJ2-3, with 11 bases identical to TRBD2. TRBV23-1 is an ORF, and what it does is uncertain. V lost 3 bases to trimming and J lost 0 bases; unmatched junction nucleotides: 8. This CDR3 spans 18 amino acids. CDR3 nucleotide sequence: TGCGCCAGCAGTCACAATAGCGGGAGGGGGAATAGCACAGATACGCAGTATTTT. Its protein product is CASSHNSGRGNSTDTQYF.

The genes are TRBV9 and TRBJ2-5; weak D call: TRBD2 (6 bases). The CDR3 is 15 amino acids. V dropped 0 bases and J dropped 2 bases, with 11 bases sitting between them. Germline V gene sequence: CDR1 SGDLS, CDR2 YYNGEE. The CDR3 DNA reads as TGTGCCAGCAGCGTAGGCGGAGGGGTTCAAGAGACCCAGTACTTC. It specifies CASSVGGGVQETQYF.

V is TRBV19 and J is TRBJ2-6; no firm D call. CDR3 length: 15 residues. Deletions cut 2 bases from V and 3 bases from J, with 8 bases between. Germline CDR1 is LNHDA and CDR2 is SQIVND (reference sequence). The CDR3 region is CASSISMRGANVLTF. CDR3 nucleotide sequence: TGTGCCAGTAGTATATCCATGCGTGGGGCCAACGTCCTGACTTTC.